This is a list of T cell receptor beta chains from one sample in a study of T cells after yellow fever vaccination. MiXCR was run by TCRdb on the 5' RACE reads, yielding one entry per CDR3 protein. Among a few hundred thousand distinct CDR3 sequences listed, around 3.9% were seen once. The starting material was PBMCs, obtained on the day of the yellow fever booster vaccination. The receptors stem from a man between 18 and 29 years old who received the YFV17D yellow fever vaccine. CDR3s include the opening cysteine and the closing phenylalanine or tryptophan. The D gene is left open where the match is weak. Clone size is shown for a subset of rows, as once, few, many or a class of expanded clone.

TGCAGTACACCGGGACTAGTGGCGAATACGCAGTATTTT | CSTPGLVANTQYF | TRBD2 | TRBV20-1 | many | TRBJ2-3
TGCAGTGCCCCCCGGGGACAGGGGGCCTACGAGCAGTACTTC | CSAPRGQGAYEQYF | TRBD1 | TRBV20-1 | many | TRBJ2-7
TGCAGCGTTGTTGACCCTAACTATGGCTACACCTTC | CSVVDPNYGYTF | NA | TRBV29-1 | NA | TRBJ1-2
TGCGCCAGCAGCTTTGCTCCTGGGCAGACAAACACTGAAGCTTTCTTT | CASSFAPGQTNTEAFF | NA | TRBV5-1 | few | TRBJ1-1
TGTGCCAGCAGTTACCTCGCAGCAGGCAACTATGGCTACACCTTC | CASSYLAAGNYGYTF | NA | TRBV6-6 | NA | TRBJ1-2
TGTGCCAGCACAAAGGGCAGGGAGGAGAATGGCTACACCTTC | CASTKGREENGYTF | NA | TRBV2 | NA | TRBJ1-2
TGTGCCAGCAGCTTACGGCCTCATGAGCAGTTCTTC | CASSLRPHEQFF | NA | TRBV7-9 | many | TRBJ2-1
TGCAGTGCTAGCAATTTCAGGGGCTACGAGCAGTACTTC | CSASNFRGYEQYF | NA | TRBV20-1 | many | TRBJ2-7
TGCGCCAGCAGCAGGGGCCCGGAGCGTGGGGCCAACGTCCTGACTTTC | CASSRGPERGANVLTF | NA | TRBV10-1 | NA | TRBJ2-6
TGTGCCAGCAGTGAATTGGGTTGGTCGAACACTGAAGCTTTCTTT | CASSELGWSNTEAFF | NA | TRBV25-1 | NA | TRBJ1-1
TGTGCCAGCAGCTCCCACAGGGGATATGAGCAGTTCTTC | CASSSHRGYEQFF | TRBD1 | TRBV7-2 | many | TRBJ2-1
TGTGCCAGCAGCTGGGGACAGGCAAGCAATCAGCCCCAGCATTTT | CASSWGQASNQPQHF | TRBD1 | TRBV7-9 | many | TRBJ1-5
TGCGCCAGCAGCGCGGGACTAGCGGGGGGATATACGCAGTATTTT | CASSAGLAGGYTQYF | TRBD2 | TRBV5-1 | many | TRBJ2-3
TGCAGTGCTAGAGAGCGGGCAGGCCCAGACACTGAAGCTTTCTTT | CSARERAGPDTEAFF | NA | TRBV20-1 | many | TRBJ1-1
TGCGCCAGCAGCCTCGGCTTCGACCCCTACGAGCAGTACTTC | CASSLGFDPYEQYF | NA | TRBV4-3 | NA | TRBJ2-7
TGCGCCAGCAGCCACCACCGCGCGTTAATTAGCGGGGGGGCGGGGAGCACAGATACGCAGTATTTT | CASSHHRALISGGAGSTDTQYF | TRBD2 | TRBV4-1 | few | TRBJ2-3
TGTGCCACCAGTGATTCGACAGGGCTGGAGACCCAGTACTTC | CATSDSTGLETQYF | TRBD1 | TRBV24-1 | NA | TRBJ2-5
TGTGCCAGCAGCCAAGATCTAGGGGAGGAGACCCAGTACTTC | CASSQDLGEETQYF | NA | TRBV4-2 | many | TRBJ2-5
TGTGCCAGCAGTGTCCTAAGGGGGGTACTAGCCAAAAACATTCAGTACTTC | CASSVLRGVLAKNIQYF | NA | TRBV28 | many | TRBJ2-4
TGCAGTGCTAGAGTGGGGCAGCAAAAGCAGTATTTT | CSARVGQQKQYF | NA | TRBV20-1 | many | TRBJ2-3
TGTGCCAGCAGTTTCGCCGGGGCCAACGTCCTGACTTTC | CASSFAGANVLTF | NA | TRBV27 | many | TRBJ2-6
TGTGCCAGCAGCGTACAGGGGGCCTCCTACGAGCAGTACTTC | CASSVQGASYEQYF | TRBD1 | TRBV9 | many | TRBJ2-7
TGCGCCAGCAGCCAAGTTAGGGACAACTTCTATGGCTACACCTTC | CASSQVRDNFYGYTF | NA | TRBV4-1 | NA | TRBJ1-2
TGTGCCAGCAGCCCAATGACAGCCACAGATACGCAGTATTTT | CASSPMTATDTQYF | NA | TRBV3-1 | many | TRBJ2-3
TGTGCCAGCAGTTCCTCGGGGCTCACAGATACGCAGTATTTT | CASSSSGLTDTQYF | NA | TRBV12-3/TRBV12-4 | NA | TRBJ2-3
TGTGCCAGCAGCTCCGATGCTACAGGGCCAGAGGCTTTCTTT | CASSSDATGPEAFF | NA | TRBV7-9 | many | TRBJ1-1
TGTGCCAGCAGCCCCCGCACCTGTAGTCGTCAGCCCCAGCATTTT | CASSPRTCSRQPQHF | NA | TRBV21-1 | many | TRBJ1-5
TGTGCCAGCAGTCAACAGGGGGCAATAGATACGCAGTATTTT | CASSQQGAIDTQYF | TRBD1 | TRBV12-3/TRBV12-4 | few | TRBJ2-3
TGTGCCAGCAGTTTATTCGGGCACATCGAGAGCAATGAGCAGTTCTTC | CASSLFGHIESNEQFF | NA | TRBV12-3/TRBV12-4 | few | TRBJ2-1
TGTGCCAGCAGCTTCCTTCCGACAGGCAAGGAGGTGGTCAGTGAGACCCAGTACTTC | CASSFLPTGKEVVSETQYF | NA | TRBV7-9 | many | TRBJ2-5
TGCAGCGTTTCAGATCCTAATCAGCCCCAGCATTTT | CSVSDPNQPQHF | NA | TRBV29-1 | many | TRBJ1-5
TGCGCCAGCAGCTTGATGTTCCAGGGGGCCAAGAACACTGAAGCTTTCTTT | CASSLMFQGAKNTEAFF | TRBD1 | TRBV5-1 | many | TRBJ1-1
TGTGCCAGCAGTTACTGGGACAGAAACACAGATACGCAGTATTTT | CASSYWDRNTDTQYF | TRBD1 | TRBV6-6 | NA | TRBJ2-3
TGCGCCAGCAGCCACGCGCGGACGGGGAACACTGAAGCTTTCTTT | CASSHARTGNTEAFF | NA | TRBV4-1 | NA | TRBJ1-1
TGTGCCAGCAGCCCCTGGAGTTCATACGAGCAGTACTTC | CASSPWSSYEQYF | NA | TRBV27 | few | TRBJ2-7
TGCGCCAGCAGCTTGATAGGACAGGGCTACAATGAGCAGTTCTTC | CASSLIGQGYNEQFF | TRBD1 | TRBV5-1 | NA | TRBJ2-1
TGTGCCAGCAGCTTTAACGGGGGATCCGAGACCCAGTACTTC | CASSFNGGSETQYF | NA | TRBV5-5 | few | TRBJ2-5
TGCAGTGCTAGCGCGGTGGGGGAGACCCAGTACTTC | CSASAVGETQYF | NA | TRBV20-1 | many | TRBJ2-5
TGTGCCAGCAGCGCAACCGGGACTAGCGTCGGTGAGCAGTTCTTC | CASSATGTSVGEQFF | TRBD2 | TRBV5-8 | many | TRBJ2-1
TGTGCCGGAAGACAGGGGGGCTCCTACGAGCAGTACTTC | CAGRQGGSYEQYF | TRBD1 | TRBV6-1 | many | TRBJ2-7
TGCAGCGCCCAGATCGGGGATCAGCCCCAGCATTTT | CSAQIGDQPQHF | NA | TRBV29-1 | few | TRBJ1-5
TGTGCTAGTGGACAATCCAGGACAGCGATCACAGATACGCAGTATTTT | CASGQSRTAITDTQYF | NA | TRBV12-5 | few | TRBJ2-3
TGTGCCAGCAGCCAAAGAATTAGGGACGCCCTAAACACCGGGGAGCTGTTTTTT | CASSQRIRDALNTGELFF | NA | TRBV3-1 | NA | TRBJ2-2
TGCGCCAGCAGCCAAGGAGAGTTCGGATACGAGCAGTACTTC | CASSQGEFGYEQYF | NA | TRBV4-3 | few | TRBJ2-7
TGTGCCAGCAGCTTGGGGTTGGGGGCCCCGTATTTGGGGAATGAGCAGTTCTTC | CASSLGLGAPYLGNEQFF | NA | TRBV5-4 | few | TRBJ2-1
TGTGCCAGCATCTTTAGCGTAGATCAGCCCCAGCATTTT | CASIFSVDQPQHF | NA | TRBV2 | NA | TRBJ1-5
TGCAGTGCTAACGACGGGATGCGGGGGGGGCAAGAGACCCAGTACTTC | CSANDGMRGGQETQYF | TRBD2 | TRBV20-1 | many | TRBJ2-5
TGCGCCAGCAGCTTGGGCGAGGCAAGCTCCTATAATTCACCCCTCCACTTT | CASSLGEASSYNSPLHF | NA | TRBV5-1 | many | TRBJ1-6
TGCGCCAGCAGCTTGTCAGGGGGTCCGGATACGCAGTATTTT | CASSLSGGPDTQYF | TRBD1 | TRBV5-1 | few | TRBJ2-3
TGTGCCAGCAGTTTTACTAGCGGGGGGCTGAGCACAGATACGCAGTATTTT | CASSFTSGGLSTDTQYF | TRBD2 | TRBV12-3/TRBV12-4 | few | TRBJ2-3